This T cell receptor (beta chain) was captured by sequencing in a study of shared clonotypes between healthy human individuals (dated by TCRdb to the early 2020s). Regarding the complete study: The cohort included a few men and a couple of women between 18 and 49 years of age. Per donor, three plates each were used for CD4 naive and CD4 memory, two for CD8 naive, and one for CD8 memory. To estimate repertoire size and how much clonotype sharing occurs between individuals, the study deeply sequenced the blood TCR repertoires of several healthy adults. To increase sequencing depth and limit assay-specific biases, TCR repertoire library preparation and sequencing were carried out by different laboratories using diverse techniques. Between about 0.85 and 9.5 billion PBMCs per donor were obtained by leukapheresis.

For the CD8 naive samples, CD45RO-negative cells were positively selected for CCR7, yielding a CD45RA+CCR7+ population from which TemRA cells were excluded. Donors were healthy HIV-negative adults with no recently reported acute infections or vaccinations. All donors were Caucasian adults living in Nashville, Tennessee, USA. Blood was collected by leukapheresis, and PBMCs were isolated by Ficoll-Histopaque density gradient centrifugation and then cryopreserved in liquid nitrogen vapor phase. Analytical flow cytometry was used to check the purity and quantity of every magnetically sorted T cell population. Genomic DNA was isolated from each sorted fraction and quantified by UV absorbance on a Nanodrop 2000c. General conclusions and limits of the study: Compared with non-shared clonotypes, clonotypes shared by all four sorted-subset donors had higher generation probabilities. Estimated clonotype richness was generally larger for naive than for memory subsets. When several donors were compared, the shared fraction of clonotypes was about 5.4% for naive CD4, about 4% for naive CD8, more than 2% for memory CD4, and around 0.37% for memory CD8. Based on pairwise subsampling, the degree of clonotype sharing among donors was expected to be affected by sequencing depth. Rarefaction of sorted-subset datasets indicated incomplete sequencing despite the large sequencing depth. Sampling was restricted to blood, and TCR repertoires in tissue are likely to differ from TCR repertoires in blood. Because the study included only a small number of donors, the genetic and exposure-history diversity represented was limited.

V is clipped by 4 bases and J by 7 bases, and the sequence between their germline boundaries is 24 bases long. From the germline V gene, CDR1 is SGHDN and CDR2 is FVKESK. From its cysteine to its phenylalanine, the CDR3 spans 17 amino acids. Just the 51-base CDR3 DNA is kept, in frame starting at base 1. As for this clone: The antigen it recognizes is unknown. Per-base quality was not reported, and no clone a single base away is much larger than it.

Using the deep immunoSEQ assay, TCR CDR3 regions were amplified from genomic DNA by multiplex PCR. Extracted genomic DNA from each cell subset was spread evenly across all wells of several immunoSEQ 96-well plates, with each plate serving as a replicate. For sorted subsets, each replicate PCR was loaded with approximately 200 ng genomic DNA, equivalent to 30,000 or so T cell genomes. The purified libraries were quantified using a Qubit 3.0 fluorometer, sized with a Bioanalyzer 2100, and then quantified again using the KAPA Library Quantification kit. Every immunoSEQ 96-well plate was sequenced on a dedicated single-read 150-cycle Illumina NextSeq 550 flow cell. Concerning the study's data processing: The immunoSEQ output contained only junctional sequences without quality scores, so filtering could not match that applied to full-length reads. Sequences were annotated with PyIR, a Python wrapper for IgBLAST v1.9, and V/J genes and CDR3 were assigned using IMGT germline references. Any read was removed if the V/J assignment was weak (E-value above 1e-6), the CDR3 was missing, or the read contained stop codons, out-of-frame junctions, or ambiguous translated residues. V3J clonotypes were defined by identical inferred V gene, J gene, and CDR3 amino acid sequence. Percentage overlap between repertoires was computed as shared unique clonotypes divided by the size of the smaller repertoire. Repertoire richness was assessed with RTK rarefaction, the Chao1 estimator, and Recon v2.1 estimates of unobserved clonotypes. Generation probabilities for all TCRbeta clonotypes obtained by the gDNA method from several donors were computed using OLGA. TCRdb obtained this table from immuneACCESS and retained in-frame rearrangements with V and J assigned. These tables miss some clones; where compared with another copy, unresolved V genes account for less than half of the shortfall, and the remainder is unexplained. From that table come the V and J calls and clone size; the DNA was used to work out D and trimming. The sample includes 2 million to 2.5 million clones, with under 95% observed a single time. Together, the top ten hold over 1.5% of the sample.

Recombination linked TRBV14 to TRBJ2-3; the D segment could be TRBD1, given 6 matching bases. The sequence was obtained from a man younger than 35 in good health. Some clones in this sample may be carry-over from other donors' samples. Sequenced sample: naive CD8+ T cells from PBMCs. This specimen's cell subset or site label, per the study, means: CD45RA+CCR7+. Here is the DNA: TGTGCCAGCAGCCTAAGGATTGGGACAACGGTGGTAAATACGCAGTATTTT. The translation is CASSLRIGTTVVNTQYF.